A single sample gave rise to the 23 T cell receptor beta chains below, sequenced in a study of cytomegalovirus exposure and HLA in healthy donors. Primers: 60 Vbeta forward and 13 Jbeta reverse. The protocol was immunoSEQ multiplex PCR, while the TCRdb copy is restricted to in-frame clones and leaves out a portion. The sample consists of under 300,000 clones, about 93% of them appearing once. Sequenced: PBMCs. All receptors derive from a girl aged 2-10 years in good health and CMV-seronegative.

V usage is TRBV2 and J usage is TRBJ1-6; TRBD1 might be the D (5 bases). Trimming left V 6 bases short and J 9 bases short, with 9 bases between. Germline lookup yields CDR1 SNHLY and CDR2 FYNNEI. The CDR3 covers 12 residues. CDR3 region: CASRPTGSPLHF. The CDR3 DNA sequence: TGTGCCAGCAGGCCCACAGGTTCACCCCTCCACTTT. The full variable domain, completed using reference TRBV2 and TRBJ1-6, is EPEVTQTPSHQVTQMGQEVILRCVPISNHLYFYWYRQILGQKVEFLVSFYNNEISEKSEIFDDQFSVERPDGSNFTLKIRSTKLEDSAMYFCASRPTGSPLHFGNGTRLTVT.

Notes on this clone: Within the sample, other DNA sequences also encode this same CDR3. The V gene is TRBV29-1, the J gene TRBJ1-2; perhaps TRBD1 as D (5 bases). The V end lost 4 bases, the J end lost 4 bases, and 10 bases lay between the germline ends. The CDR3 is made up of 12 amino acids. CDR1 is SQVTM, CDR2 ANQGSEA, per germline. The CDR3 nucleotides read TGCAGCGTTGTGGGGGGGTCCTATGGCTACACCTTC. Protein: CSVVGGSYGYTF.

The V call is TRBV11-2, the J call TRBJ2-1, with 8 bases that match TRBD2. With 2 bases clipped from V and 4 bases from J, the junction kept 4 bases outside the gene matches. Germline values: CDR1 SGHAT, CDR2 FQNNGV. The CDR3 length is 15 residues. The CDR3 DNA is TGTGCCAGCAGCTTACGGGGGGGCCGGTACAATGAGCAGTTCTTC. Translation gives CASSLRGGRYNEQFF.

The chain joins TRBV29-1 to TRBJ2-5; TRBD1 agrees at 12 bases. With 7 bases clipped from V and 5 bases from J, the junction kept 5 bases outside the gene matches. Germline CDR1 is SQVTM and CDR2 is ANQGSEA. This CDR3 has 13 residues. For the CDR3, the DNA is TGCAGCGGGGGGACAGGGGGCCTGGAGACCCAGTACTTC. Translating it yields CSGGTGGLETQYF.

V usage is TRBV30 and J usage is TRBJ1-3; the D gene is possibly TRBD1 (6 bases). Trimming pared 5 bases from V and 4 bases from J, leaving 18 bases between. The V gene's germline CDR1 is GTSNPN and CDR2 SVGIG (reference sequence). CDR3 length: 15 residues. CDR3 sequence (DNA): TGTGCCTGGGGGGCCCCAGGGCAGGGGGGAAACACCATATATTTT. Protein sequence: CAWGAPGQGGNTIYF.

This chain links TRBV30 with TRBJ2-7, with 11 bases matching TRBD1. V gave up 3 bases and J gave up 1 base; unmatched junction bases: 17. CDR3 size: 19 residues. Germline CDR1 and CDR2: GTSNPN and SVGIG (reference sequence). The CDR3: CAWRRVVRGQGEGSYEQYF. The CDR3, as DNA: TGTGCCTGGAGACGCGTAGTGCGGGGACAGGGGGAAGGATCCTACGAGCAGTACTTC.

The rearrangement uses TRBV19 and TRBJ2-2; D might be TRBD2 (7 bases). V was pared by 6 bases and J by 8 bases, with 13 bases between. In germline, CDR1 is LNHDA, CDR2 SQIVND (reference sequence). The CDR3 is made up of 13 amino acids. CDR3 nucleotides: TGTGCCAGTAGAGGGGGGGCCCCGGGGGAGCTGTTTTTT. As protein: CASRGGAPGELFF.

V gene TRBV7-9 combines with J gene TRBJ2-7; 7 nucleotides agree with TRBD2. Per germline, CDR1 SEHNR and CDR2 FQNEAQ (reference sequence). The trim removed 5 bases at V and 10 bases at J, leaving 14 bases unmatched. This CDR3 is built from 14 residues. The CDR3 loop reads CASSPGGERGPQYF. CDR3 DNA: TGTGCCAGCAGCCCGGGAGGAGAGAGGGGACCCCAGTACTTC. Full variable domain (missing parts from reference TRBV7-9 and TRBJ2-7): DTGVSQNPRHKITKRGQNVTFRCDPISEHNRLYWYRQTLGQGPEFLTYFQNEAQLEKSRLLSDRFSAERPKGSFSTLEIQRTEQGDSAMYLCASSPGGERGPQYFGPGTRLTVT.

V usage is TRBV6-1 and J usage is TRBJ1-3; 12 nucleotides agree with TRBD1. Trimming at V came to 5 bases and at J to 6 bases, leaving 5 bases not matched to a gene. Germline V lookup: CDR1 MNHNS, CDR2 SASEGT. The CDR3 runs to 15 residues. In nucleotides, the CDR3 is TGTGCCAGCAGTCGGGACAGGGGGCTTGAAAACACCATATATTTT. Amino acid sequence: CASSRDRGLENTIYF.

The rearrangement links TRBV5-1 to TRBJ2-1, with D perhaps TRBD2 (6 bases). The CDR3 is made up of 14 amino acids. Germline V gene data show CDR1 as SGHRS and CDR2 as YFSETQ. V shed 0 bases and J shed 8 bases, with 12 bases lying between them. The CDR3 is CASSLARGPYEQFF. CDR3 DNA: TGCGCCAGCAGCTTGGCGCGGGGCCCCTATGAGCAGTTCTTC.

The chain's CDR3 is CASKAGASYEQYF. The CDR3 bases are TGTGCCAGCAAAGCGGGGGCCTCCTACGAGCAGTACTTC. The chain carries TRBV27 and TRBJ2-7, with 8 bases fitting TRBD2. V trimming: 7 bases; J trimming: 0 bases; junction bases outside the gene matches: 2. CDR3 length: 13 residues. Germline V lookup: CDR1 MNHEY, CDR2 SMNVEV (reference sequence).

The chain combines TRBV5-1 with TRBJ2-7; D may be TRBD2 (5 bases). CDR3 length: 14 residues. The germline V gene encodes CDR1 SGHRS and CDR2 YFSETQ. Trimming removed 4 bases at V and 2 bases at J, with 13 bases between. The CDR3 nucleotides read TGCGCCAGCAGCAAGGACTGGAAAGCCTACGAGCAGTACTTC. Protein product: CASSKDWKAYEQYF. The whole variable domain, filled in from reference TRBV5-1 and TRBJ2-7, reads KAGVTQTPRYLIKTRGQQVTLSCSPISGHRSVSWYQQTPGQGLQFLFEYFSETQRNKGNFPGRFSGRQFSNSRSEMNVSTLELGDSALYLCASSKDWKAYEQYFGPGTRLTVT.

V and J are TRBV4-1 and TRBJ2-5; 10 positions agree with TRBD2. Germline V gene sequence: CDR1 MGHRA, CDR2 YSYEKL. J gave up 8 bases and V 1 base, and 7 bases lay outside the gene matches. The CDR3 has 15 amino acids. CDR3 DNA sequence: TGCGCCAGCAGCCAAGGGATAGCGGGAGGACTAACCCAGTACTTC. Amino acid sequence: CASSQGIAGGLTQYF.

V is TRBV30 and J is TRBJ2-5; D gene ambiguous. CDR3 length equals 17 residues. CDR1 is GTSNPN and CDR2 is SVGIG in the germline V gene (reference sequence). V lost 0 bases, J lost 0 bases, and 17 bases lay in between. The CDR3 sequence is CAWSVEVNLWYQETQYF. CDR3 in DNA: TGTGCCTGGAGTGTAGAGGTCAACTTATGGTACCAAGAGACCCAGTACTTC.

The chain employs TRBV7-9 and TRBJ2-1; 9 bases line up with TRBD2. From germline, CDR1 is SEHNR and CDR2 FQNEAQ (reference sequence). Losses at the gene ends were 5 bases for V and 15 bases for J; bases not matched to a gene: 23. The CDR3 covers 17 residues. The chain's CDR3 is CASSPPGGPTSGWTPFF. CDR3 bases: TGTGCCAGCAGCCCCCCCGGGGGCCCTACTAGCGGGTGGACCCCGTTCTTC.

The chain couples TRBV7-3 to TRBJ1-1, with TRBD1 matching over 10 bases. Per germline, CDR1 SGHTA and CDR2 FQGTGA. V shed 5 bases and J 4 bases; nucleotides not matched to a gene: 4. This CDR3 is built from 14 residues. CDR3 sequence (DNA): TGTGCCAGCAGCCAGGGACAGGGGAGCACTGAAGCTTTCTTT. Its translation: CASSQGQGSTEAFF.

The gene calls are TRBV14 and TRBJ2-1; possibly TRBD2 for D (6 bases). Germline CDR1 reads SGHDN; CDR2 reads FVKESK. This CDR3 is 15 amino acids long. The V and J ends lost 4 bases and 7 bases respectively, with 17 bases between them. CDR3 nucleotide sequence: TGTGCCAGCAGCCCAGGCGGTGGAGGGTGGAATGAGCAGTTCTTC. Encoded protein: CASSPGGGGWNEQFF.

V is TRBV6-4 and J is TRBJ2-2; D call uncertain. CDR1 is MRHNA, CDR2 SNTAGT, per germline. With 10 bases removed from V and 1 base from J, the gap between germline ends came to 10 bases. This CDR3 region has 13 residues. This CDR3 is CATSLENTGELFF. CDR3 nucleotides: TGTGCCACCAGCCTAGAGAACACCGGGGAGCTGTTTTTT.

The V call is TRBV19, the J call TRBJ1-2; D is uncertain. The germline V gene has CDR1 LNHDA and CDR2 SQIVND (reference sequence). V lost 9 bases and J lost 1, with 15 bases in between. The CDR3 is made up of 14 amino acids. The CDR3 bases are TGTGCCAGCACCCCAGACGGGAGTAACTATGGCTACACCTTC. Translation: CASTPDGSNYGYTF.

CDR3 in DNA: TGTGCCAGCAGTTATTCCGGGACAGGGTCCTACGAGCAGTACTTC. As protein: CASSYSGTGSYEQYF. The gene calls are TRBV6-5 and TRBJ2-5; 9 positions agree with TRBD1. The closer fit of TRBJ2-7 to the DNA end suggests the J call may be wrong. CDR3 length: 15 amino acids. Germline values: CDR1 MNHEY, CDR2 SVGAGI.

V is TRBV7-9 and J is TRBJ1-1, with D possibly being TRBD1 (5 bases). There are 14 residues in the CDR3. Germline loops: CDR1 SEHNR, CDR2 FQNEAQ (reference sequence). V lost 0 bases to trimming and J lost 3 bases, with 8 bases between them. The CDR3 coding sequence is TGTGCCAGCAGCTTAGCAGGCAGGGACACTGAAGCTTTCTTT. It is translated as CASSLAGRDTEAFF.

The rearrangement joins TRBV4-1 to TRBJ2-1; 9 nucleotides match TRBD2. The trim removed 4 bases at V and 3 bases at J, leaving 7 bases unmatched. In germline, CDR1 is MGHRA, CDR2 YSYEKL. This CDR3 has 16 residues. In DNA form, the CDR3 reads TGCGCCAGCAGCCGACCTAGCGGGGCTGTCTACAATGAGCAGTTCTTC. This sequence encodes CASSRPSGAVYNEQFF.

The rearrangement links TRBV7-2 to TRBJ2-3; 7 bases are a match to TRBD2. This CDR3 spans 16 amino acids. With V trimmed by 1 base and J by 1 base, 5 bases remained unmatched. Germline V CDR1 and CDR2: SGHTA, FQGNSA. CDR3 loop: CASSLEVAGGTDTQYF. CDR3 coding DNA: TGTGCCAGCAGCTTAGAGGTGGCGGGAGGCACAGATACGCAGTATTTT.